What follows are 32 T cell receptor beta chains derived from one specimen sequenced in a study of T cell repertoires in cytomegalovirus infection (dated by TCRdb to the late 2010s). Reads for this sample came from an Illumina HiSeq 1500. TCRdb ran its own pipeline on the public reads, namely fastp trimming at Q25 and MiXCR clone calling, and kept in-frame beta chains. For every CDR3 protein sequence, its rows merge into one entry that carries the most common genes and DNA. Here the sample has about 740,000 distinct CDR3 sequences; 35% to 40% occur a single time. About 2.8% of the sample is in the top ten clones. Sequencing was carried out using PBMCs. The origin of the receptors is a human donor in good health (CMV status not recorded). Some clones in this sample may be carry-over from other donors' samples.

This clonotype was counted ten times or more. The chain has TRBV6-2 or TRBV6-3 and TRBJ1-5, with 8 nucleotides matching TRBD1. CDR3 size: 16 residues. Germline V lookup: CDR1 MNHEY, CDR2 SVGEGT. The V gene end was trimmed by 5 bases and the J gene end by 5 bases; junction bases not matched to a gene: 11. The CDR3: CASSRDRSPGYQPQHF. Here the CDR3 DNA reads TGTGCCAGCAGTAGGGACAGGTCTCCAGGGTATCAGCCCCAGCATTTT.

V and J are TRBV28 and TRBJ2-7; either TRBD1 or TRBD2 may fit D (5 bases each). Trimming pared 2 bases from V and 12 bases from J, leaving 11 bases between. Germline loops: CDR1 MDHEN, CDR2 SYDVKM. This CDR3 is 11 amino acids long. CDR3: CASSLGGTGYF. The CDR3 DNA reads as TGTGCCAGCAGTTTAGGGGGAACTGGGTACTTC. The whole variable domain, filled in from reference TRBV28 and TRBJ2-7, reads DVKVTQSSRYLVKRTGEKVFLECVQDMDHENMFWYRQDPGLGLRLIYFSYDVKMKEKGDIPEGYSVSREKKERFSLILESASTNQTSMYLCASSLGGTGYFGPGTRLTVT.

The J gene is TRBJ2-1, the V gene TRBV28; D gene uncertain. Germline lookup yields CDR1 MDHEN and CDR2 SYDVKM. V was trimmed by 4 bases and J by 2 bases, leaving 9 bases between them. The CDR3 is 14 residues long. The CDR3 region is CASSSPEPYNEQFF. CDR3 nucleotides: TGTGCCAGCAGTTCCCCCGAACCCTACAATGAGCAGTTCTTC.

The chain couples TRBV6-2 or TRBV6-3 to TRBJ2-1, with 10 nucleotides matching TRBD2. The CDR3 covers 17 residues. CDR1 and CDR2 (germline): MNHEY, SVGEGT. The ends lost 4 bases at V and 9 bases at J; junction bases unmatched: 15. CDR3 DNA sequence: TGTGCCAGCAGTTCCCCGTCCGGGACTAGCGAGAGGGTTGAGCAGTTCTTC. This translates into CASSSPSGTSERVEQFF.

The CDR3 bases are TGTGCCAGCAGAGAGGGTCCGCTATATGAAGCTTTCTTT. Translation: CASREGPLYEAFF. The J gene is TRBJ1-1, the V gene TRBV12-3 or TRBV12-4, with D hard to call. The CDR3 extends over 13 amino acids. V was clipped by 6 bases and J by 7 bases, with 15 bases between them.

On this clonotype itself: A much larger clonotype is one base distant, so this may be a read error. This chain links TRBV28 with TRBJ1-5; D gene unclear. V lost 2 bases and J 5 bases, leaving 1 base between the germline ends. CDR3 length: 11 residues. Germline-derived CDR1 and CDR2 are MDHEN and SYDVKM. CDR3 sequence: CASSLHQPQHF. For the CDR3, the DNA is TGTGCCAGCAGTTTACATCAGCCCCAGCATTTT. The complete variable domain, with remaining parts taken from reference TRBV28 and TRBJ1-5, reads DVKVTQSSRYLVKRTGEKVFLECVQDMDHENMFWYRQDPGLGLRLIYFSYDVKMKEKGDIPEGYSVSREKKERFSLILESASTNQTSMYLCASSLHQPQHFGDGTRLSIL.

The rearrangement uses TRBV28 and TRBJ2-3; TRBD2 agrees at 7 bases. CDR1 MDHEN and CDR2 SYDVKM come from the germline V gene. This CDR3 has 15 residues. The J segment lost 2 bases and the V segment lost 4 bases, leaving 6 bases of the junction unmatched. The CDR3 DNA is TGTGCCAGCAGTTCTGCGGGGAGGGCCACAGATACGCAGTATTTT. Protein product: CASSSAGRATDTQYF.

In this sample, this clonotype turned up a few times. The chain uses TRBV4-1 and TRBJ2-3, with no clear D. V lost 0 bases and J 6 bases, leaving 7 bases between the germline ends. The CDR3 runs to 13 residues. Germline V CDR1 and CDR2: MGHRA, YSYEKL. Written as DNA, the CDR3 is TGCGCCAGCAGCCAAGACGACTGGGATACGCAGTATTTT. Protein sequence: CASSQDDWDTQYF.

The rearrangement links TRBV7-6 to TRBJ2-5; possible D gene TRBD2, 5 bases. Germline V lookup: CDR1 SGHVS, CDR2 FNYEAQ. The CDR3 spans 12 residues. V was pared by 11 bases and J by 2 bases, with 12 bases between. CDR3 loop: CAPSRTQETQYF. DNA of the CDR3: TGTGCCCCCTCCCGGACTCAAGAGACCCAGTACTTC.

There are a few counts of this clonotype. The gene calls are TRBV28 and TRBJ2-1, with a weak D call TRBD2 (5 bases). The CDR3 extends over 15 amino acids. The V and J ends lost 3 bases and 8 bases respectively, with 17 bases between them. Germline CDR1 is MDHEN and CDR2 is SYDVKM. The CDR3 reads CASSFASNFRDEQFF. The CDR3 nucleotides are TGTGCCAGCAGTTTCGCTAGCAACTTCCGCGATGAGCAGTTCTTC.

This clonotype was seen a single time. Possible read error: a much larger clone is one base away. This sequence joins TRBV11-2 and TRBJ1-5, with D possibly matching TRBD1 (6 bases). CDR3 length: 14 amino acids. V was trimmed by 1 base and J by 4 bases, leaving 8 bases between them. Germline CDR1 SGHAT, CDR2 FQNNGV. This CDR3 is CASSLGDTNQPQHF. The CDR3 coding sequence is TGTGCCAGCAGCTTAGGGGACACAAATCAGCCCCAGCATTTT.

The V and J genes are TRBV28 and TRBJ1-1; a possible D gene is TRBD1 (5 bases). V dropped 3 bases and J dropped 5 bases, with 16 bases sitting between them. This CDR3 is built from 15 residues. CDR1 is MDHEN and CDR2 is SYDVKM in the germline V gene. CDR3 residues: CASSLGDGGRTEAFF. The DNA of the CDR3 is TGTGCCAGCAGTTTGGGGGACGGTGGGAGAACTGAAGCTTTCTTT.

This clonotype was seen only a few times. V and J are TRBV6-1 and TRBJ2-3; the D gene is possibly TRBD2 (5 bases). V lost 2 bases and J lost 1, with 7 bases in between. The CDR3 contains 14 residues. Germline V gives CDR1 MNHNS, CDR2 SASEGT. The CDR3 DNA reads TGTGCCAGCAGTGAAAACGGGGGCACAGATACGCAGTATTTT. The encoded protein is CASSENGGTDTQYF.

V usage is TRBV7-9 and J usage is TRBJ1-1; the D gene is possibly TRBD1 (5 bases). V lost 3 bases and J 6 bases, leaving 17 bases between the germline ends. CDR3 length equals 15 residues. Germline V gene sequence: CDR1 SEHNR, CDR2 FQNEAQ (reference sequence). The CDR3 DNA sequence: TGTGCCAGCAGCTTTGGCTCAGGGATGATCGCTGAAGCTTTCTTT. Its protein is CASSFGSGMIAEAFF.

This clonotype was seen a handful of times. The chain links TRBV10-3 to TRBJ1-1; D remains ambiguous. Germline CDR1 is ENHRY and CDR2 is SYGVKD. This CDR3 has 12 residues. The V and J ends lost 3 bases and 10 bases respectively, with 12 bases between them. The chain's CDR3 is CAISEEVLPAFF. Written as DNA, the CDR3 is TGTGCCATCAGTGAAGAAGTACTTCCAGCTTTCTTT.

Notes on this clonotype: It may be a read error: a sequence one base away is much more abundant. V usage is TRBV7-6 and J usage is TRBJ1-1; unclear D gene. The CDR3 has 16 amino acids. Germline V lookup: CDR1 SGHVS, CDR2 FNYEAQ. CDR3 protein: CASSPSFGYLNTEACF. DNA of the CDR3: TGTGCCAGCAGCCCAAGCTTTGGGTACTTGAACACTGAAGCTTGCTTT. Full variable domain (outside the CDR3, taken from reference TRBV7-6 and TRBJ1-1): GAGVSQSPRYKVTKRGQDVALRCDPISGHVSLYWYRQALGQGPEFLTYFNYEAQQDKSGLPNDRFSAERPEGSISTLTIQRTEQRDSAMYRCASSPSFGYLNTEACFGQGTRLTVV.

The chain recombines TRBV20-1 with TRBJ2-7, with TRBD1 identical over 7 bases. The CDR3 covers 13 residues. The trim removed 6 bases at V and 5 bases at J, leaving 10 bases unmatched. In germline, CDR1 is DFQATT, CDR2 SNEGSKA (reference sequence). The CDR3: CSALGQVVDEQYF. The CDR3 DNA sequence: TGCAGTGCCCTTGGACAGGTAGTGGACGAGCAGTACTTC.

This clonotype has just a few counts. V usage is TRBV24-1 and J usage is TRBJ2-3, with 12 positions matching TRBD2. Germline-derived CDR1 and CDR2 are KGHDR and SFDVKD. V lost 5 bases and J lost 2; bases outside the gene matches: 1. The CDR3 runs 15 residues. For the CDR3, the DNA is TGTGCCACCAGTGGGACTAGCGGGGCCACAGATACGCAGTATTTT. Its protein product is CATSGTSGATDTQYF.

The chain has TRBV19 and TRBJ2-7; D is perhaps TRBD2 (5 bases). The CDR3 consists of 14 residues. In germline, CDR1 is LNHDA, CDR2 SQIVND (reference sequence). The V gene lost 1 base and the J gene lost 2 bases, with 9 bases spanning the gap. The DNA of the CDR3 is TGTGCCAGTAGTATAGTCACCGGGACCTACGAGCAGTACTTC. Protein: CASSIVTGTYEQYF.

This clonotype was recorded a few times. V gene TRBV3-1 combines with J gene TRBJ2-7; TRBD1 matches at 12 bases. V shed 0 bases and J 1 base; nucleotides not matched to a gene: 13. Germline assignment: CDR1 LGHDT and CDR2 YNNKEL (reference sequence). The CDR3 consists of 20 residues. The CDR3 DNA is TGTGCCAGCAGCCAAGAGGGTGGGACAGGGGGCTCGGAGCGGTCCTACGAGCAGTACTTC. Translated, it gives CASSQEGGTGGSERSYEQYF.

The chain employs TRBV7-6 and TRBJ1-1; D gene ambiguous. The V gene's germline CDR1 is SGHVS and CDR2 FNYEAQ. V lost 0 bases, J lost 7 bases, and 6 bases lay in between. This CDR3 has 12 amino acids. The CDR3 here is CASSLAIGEAFF. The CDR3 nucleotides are TGTGCCAGCAGCTTAGCGATCGGTGAAGCTTTCTTT.

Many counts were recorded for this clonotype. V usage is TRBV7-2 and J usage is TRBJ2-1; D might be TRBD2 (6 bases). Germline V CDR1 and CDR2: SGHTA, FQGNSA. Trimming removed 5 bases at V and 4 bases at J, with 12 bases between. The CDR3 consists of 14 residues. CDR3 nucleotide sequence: TGTGCCAGCAGCCGGGACTCCTCGTACAATGAGCAGTTCTTC. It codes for CASSRDSSYNEQFF.

The CDR3 loop reads CASSLARGVTEAFF. The CDR3 nucleotides are TGCGCCAGCAGCTTGGCCAGGGGCGTCACTGAAGCTTTCTTT. J is TRBJ1-1 and V is TRBV5-1, with D perhaps TRBD1 (6 bases). Looked up from germline, CDR1 is SGHRS and CDR2 is YFSETQ. V lost 0 bases, J lost 4 bases, and 10 bases lay in between. CDR3 length: 14 residues. Variable domain in full (rest from reference TRBV5-1 and TRBJ1-1): KAGVTQTPRYLIKTRGQQVTLSCSPISGHRSVSWYQQTPGQGLQFLFEYFSETQRNKGNFPGRFSGRQFSNSRSEMNVSTLELGDSALYLCASSLARGVTEAFFGQGTRLTVV.

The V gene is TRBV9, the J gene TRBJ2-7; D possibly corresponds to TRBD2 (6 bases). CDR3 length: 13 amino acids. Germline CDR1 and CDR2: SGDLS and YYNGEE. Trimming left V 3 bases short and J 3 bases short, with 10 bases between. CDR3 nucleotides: TGTGCCAGCAGCGGGGGACTGGACTACGAGCAGTACTTC. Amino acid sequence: CASSGGLDYEQYF.

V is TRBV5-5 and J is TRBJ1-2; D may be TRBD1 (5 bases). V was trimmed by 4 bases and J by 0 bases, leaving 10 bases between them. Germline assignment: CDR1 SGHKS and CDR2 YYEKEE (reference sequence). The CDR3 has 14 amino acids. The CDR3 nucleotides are TGTGCCAGCAGCCGACAGACGGCTAACTATGGCTACACCTTC. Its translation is CASSRQTANYGYTF.

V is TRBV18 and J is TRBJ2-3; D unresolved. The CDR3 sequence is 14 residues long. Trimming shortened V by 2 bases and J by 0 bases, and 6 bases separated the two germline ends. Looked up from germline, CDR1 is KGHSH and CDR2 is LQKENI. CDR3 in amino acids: CASSPLTSTDTQYF. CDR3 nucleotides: TGTGCCAGCTCACCATTGACTAGCACAGATACGCAGTATTTT.

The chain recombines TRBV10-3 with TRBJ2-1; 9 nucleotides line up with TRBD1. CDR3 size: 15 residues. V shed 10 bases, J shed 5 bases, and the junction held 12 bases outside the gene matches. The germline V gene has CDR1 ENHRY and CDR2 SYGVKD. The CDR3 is CATKKAGQGHNEQFF. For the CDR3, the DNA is TGTGCCACCAAGAAAGCGGGACAGGGCCACAATGAGCAGTTCTTC.

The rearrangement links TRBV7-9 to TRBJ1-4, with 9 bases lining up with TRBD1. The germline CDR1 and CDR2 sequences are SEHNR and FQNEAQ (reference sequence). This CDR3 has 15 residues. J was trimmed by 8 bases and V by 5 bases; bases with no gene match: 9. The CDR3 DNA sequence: TGTGCCAGCAGCCTCGCGGGACAGGGTCGGGAAAAACTGTTTTTT. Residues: CASSLAGQGREKLFF.

The CDR3 DNA sequence: TGTGCCAGCAGTGAGGAGCTTTACTACGAGCAGTACTTC. Its translation: CASSEELYYEQYF. The chain is built from TRBV2 and TRBJ2-7; no firm D call. Trimming stripped 3 bases from V and 3 bases from J, with 9 bases between. In germline, CDR1 is SNHLY, CDR2 FYNNEI. The CDR3 has 13 residues.

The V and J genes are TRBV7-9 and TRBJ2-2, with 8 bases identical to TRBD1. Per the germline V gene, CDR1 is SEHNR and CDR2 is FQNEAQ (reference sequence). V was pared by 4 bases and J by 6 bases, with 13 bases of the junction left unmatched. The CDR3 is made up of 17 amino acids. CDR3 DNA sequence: TGTGCCAGCAGCTCTACCGGGACAGGATTTCACCCCGGGGAGCTGTTTTTT. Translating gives CASSSTGTGFHPGELFF.

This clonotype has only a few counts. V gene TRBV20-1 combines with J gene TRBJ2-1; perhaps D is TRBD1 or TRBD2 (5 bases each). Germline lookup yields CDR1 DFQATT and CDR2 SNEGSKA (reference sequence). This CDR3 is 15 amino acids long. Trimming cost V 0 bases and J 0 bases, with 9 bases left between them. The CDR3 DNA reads TGCAGTGCTAGAGATGGGGGAGACTCCTACAATGAGCAGTTCTTC. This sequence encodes CSARDGGDSYNEQFF.

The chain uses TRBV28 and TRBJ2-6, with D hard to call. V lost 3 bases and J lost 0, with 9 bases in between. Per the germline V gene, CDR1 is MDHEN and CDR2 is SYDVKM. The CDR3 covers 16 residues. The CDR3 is CASSFKRNSGANVLTF. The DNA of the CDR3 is TGTGCCAGCAGTTTTAAGCGTAACTCTGGGGCCAACGTCCTGACTTTC.